This entry concerns a single T cell receptor (beta chain). The data belong to a study of blood T cell repertoires in COVID-19. Germline values: CDR1 GTSNPN, CDR2 SVGIG (reference sequence). V gave up 2 bases and J gave up 2 bases; unmatched junction bases: 4. There are 15 residues in the CDR3. In the source study's methods: Estimation of nucleated cell counts was performed using reference gene primer amplification. The method was immunoSEQ multiplex PCR; TCRdb's version includes in-frame clones alone and lacks a portion of them. V and J calls and clone size come straight from that table; D and trimming were deduced from the DNA. The repertoire holds around 140,000 clones, with 70% to 90% as singletons.

The rearrangement uses TRBV30 and TRBJ1-5; the match to TRBD1 covers 9 bases. The clonotype originates from a human donor in a cohort sampled during active COVID-19. The sample was peripheral blood. CDR3 nucleotides: TGTGCCTGGAGTACAGGGGGCTGGGGCAATCAGCCCCAGCATTTT. It specifies CAWSTGGWGNQPQHF.